The T cell receptor (beta chain) under discussion was sequenced for a study of neurological immune-mediated disorders. The study's findings and limits: Phylogenetic grouping assigned the repertoires of 18 of 34 multiple sclerosis patients to a single related-CDR3 cluster, which may represent a signature. The highest TCR clonal expansion occurred in HTLV-1-associated myelopathy; multiple sclerosis fell below healthy controls. The multiple sclerosis repertoire cluster was not associated with any clinical or MRI feature.

The sample holds many counts of this clonotype. Its specificity is unknown. The unsorted libraries originated from 2 million PBMCs kept at -80 C. From the 5' RACE reads, TCRdb called clonotypes with MiXCR, one entry per CDR3 protein. The sample contains tens of thousands of distinct CDR3 sequences, around 3.6% of which appear only once. The CDR3 loop spans 14 amino acids. V dropped 3 bases and J dropped 5; count of bases not matched to a gene: 7. The germline V gene encodes CDR1 SGHRS and CDR2 YFSETQ. The receptor's source is a young man with multiple sclerosis. The source material was PBMCs. This chain uses TRBV5-1 with TRBJ1-1; 7 bases align to TRBD1. The CDR3: CASSSAQGRTEAFF. DNA of the CDR3: TGCGCCAGCAGCTCCGCACAGGGGAGAACTGAAGCTTTCTTT. Complete variable domain (other parts from reference TRBV5-1 and TRBJ1-1): KAGVTQTPRYLIKTRGQQVTLSCSPISGHRSVSWYQQTPGQGLQFLFEYFSETQRNKGNFPGRFSGRQFSNSRSEMNVSTLELGDSALYLCASSSAQGRTEAFFGQGTRLTVV.